Listed here is a single T cell receptor beta chain. This sample was included in a study of cytomegalovirus exposure and HLA in healthy donors. It was with 60 Vbeta and 13 Jbeta primers that the PCR ran. Sequencing used immunoSEQ multiplex PCR; TCRdb keeps in-frame clones, though not all of them. The sample holds approximately 100,000 clones, roughly 79% seen once. The CDR3 runs to 14 residues. In germline, CDR1 is LGHNA, CDR2 YNFKEQ. Trimming took off 4 bases at V and 5 bases at J, with 13 bases between the two ends. The sequence derives from a man aged 35 to 55 in good health and CMV-seronegative. The chain carries TRBV4-2 and TRBJ2-3, with D possibly being TRBD2 (6 bases). The sample consisted of PBMCs. CDR3 in DNA: TGTGCCAGCAGCCCCGGGGCGGGGATAGATACGCAGTATTTT. Amino acids: CASSPGAGIDTQYF.